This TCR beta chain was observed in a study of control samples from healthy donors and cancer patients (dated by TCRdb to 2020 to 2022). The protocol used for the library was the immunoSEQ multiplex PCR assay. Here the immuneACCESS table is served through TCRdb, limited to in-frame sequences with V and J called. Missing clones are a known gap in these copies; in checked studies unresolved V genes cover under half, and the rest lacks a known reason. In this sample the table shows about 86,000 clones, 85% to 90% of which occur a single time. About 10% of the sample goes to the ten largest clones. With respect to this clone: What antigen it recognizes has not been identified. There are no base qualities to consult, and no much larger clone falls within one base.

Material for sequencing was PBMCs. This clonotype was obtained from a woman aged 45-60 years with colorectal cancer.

Here the CDR3 is given as CASSLRTGSNEKLFF. The nucleotide sequence is TGTGCCAGCAGCTTACGCACAGGGTCTAATGAAAAACTGTTTTTT. The rearrangement joined TRBV7-8 to TRBJ1-4; TRBD1 could be the D gene, as 6 bases match. Between the V and J ends, shortened by 2 bases and 3 bases respectively, the junction contains 10 bases. CDR1 SGHVS and CDR2 FQNEAQ were looked up in the germline V gene. The CDR3 runs 15 residues from the cysteine to the phenylalanine. CDR3 DNA only is kept here, 45 bases in frame from base 1. The reference TRBV7-8 and TRBJ1-4 proteins fill in what lies around the CDR3, so the full variable domain reads GAGVSQSPRYKVAKRGQDVALRCDPISGHVSLFWYQQALGQGPEFLTYFQNEAQLDKSGLPSDRFFAERPEGSVSTLKIQRTQQEDSAVYLCASSLRTGSNEKLFFGSGTQLSVL.